This TCR beta chain is from a study of blood T cells in healthy people across ages. Regarding the study as a whole: With age, beta diversity per million T cells declined roughly linearly, significantly by 30 to 40. TCR beta diversity was tightly associated with the proportion of naive T cells. Aged donors had fewer naive CD4+ cells and lower diversity than long-lived donors.

Healthy Caucasian individuals from Russia aged about 6 to 95 served as donors. The ends were cut back, 5 bases at V and 2 bases at J, with 12 bases in the middle. The CDR3 has 14 amino acids. It was with a sample-barcoded 5' primer and a J-beta primer mix that a second PCR of roughly 6 to 12 cycles was run. One entry per CDR3 protein, called by TCRdb with MiXCR from the 5' RACE reads. The data show fewer than 2,000,000 distinct CDR3 sequences, about 35% seen once. Details on this clonotype: What it binds is not known.

Material for sequencing was blood. This receptor was identified in a woman in her twenties or thirties in good health. V and J are TRBV12-3 or TRBV12-4 and TRBJ1-1, with unresolved D. The CDR3 bases are TGTGCCAGCAGTATCCGGCAGATAAACACTGAAGCTTTCTTT. Residues: CASSIRQINTEAFF.